A selection of T cell receptor beta chains follows, all from one sample in a study of cytomegalovirus exposure and HLA in healthy donors. Profiled with immunoSEQ multiplex PCR; TCRdb holds only in-frame clones, not every one. The data contain around 130,000 clones, 70% to 80% of them singletons. The sample consisted of PBMCs. The receptor source for this set is a woman aged 60-70 years in good health and CMV-seronegative. Each CDR3 is given with its conserved first and last residue. Fields, in order: V gene, clone size, D gene, J gene, CDR3 DNA, CDR3 protein. A D gene is named only where the DNA matches it firmly. Not all rows give a size; the values are once, few, many and, for expanded clones, a class.

>TRBV28|.|.|TRBJ2-1
TGTGCCAGCAGCCGGCCCGGGTTGGTGGATGAGCAGTTCTTC
CASSRPGLVDEQFF
>TRBV7-9|.|.|TRBJ2-7
TGTGCCAGCGGACAGTTAAACGAGCAGTACTTC
CASGQLNEQYF
>TRBV4-2|.|TRBD1|TRBJ2-5
TGTGCCAGCAGCCTGGGACAGGGGATAGGGGAGACCCAGTACTTC
CASSLGQGIGETQYF
>TRBV6-1|.|TRBD2|TRBJ2-5
TGTGCCAGCAGTGAAGAATTTGGGAGGGTAGGGGAGACCCAGTACTTC
CASSEEFGRVGETQYF
>TRBV6-1|.|.|TRBJ1-5
TGTGCCAGCAGTGTGGTCTGGGCGGATGGAGGTCAGCCCCAGCATTTT
CASSVVWADGGQPQHF
>TRBV7-7|.|TRBD1|TRBJ2-2
TGTGCTAGCAGCTTTGGGTCGGACAGGGGGCACGGGGAGCTGTTTTTT
CASSFGSDRGHGELFF
>TRBV7-9|.|.|TRBJ1-2
TGTGCCAGCAGCTTAGTGGGGCAGGGTCGCTATGGCTACACCTTC
CASSLVGQGRYGYTF
>TRBV5-1|.|TRBD1|TRBJ1-2
TGCGCCAGCAGCCCGACAGGGTTCTATGGCTACACCTTC
CASSPTGFYGYTF
>TRBV19|.|.|TRBJ2-7
TGTGCCAGTAGTAGGCAGGGTTCCTACGAGCAGTACTTC
CASSRQGSYEQYF
>TRBV28|.|.|TRBJ1-2
TGTGCCAGCAGTTTAACGGGTGGATATGGCTACACCTTC
CASSLTGGYGYTF
>TRBV6-5|.|TRBD2|TRBJ2-3
TGTGCCAGCAGTCGTAGCGGGAGGGGAACAGATACGCAGTATTTT
CASSRSGRGTDTQYF
>TRBV7-3|once|TRBD2|TRBJ2-5
TGTGCCAGCAGCTTATCGGCTAGCGGGGAGACCCAGTACTTC
CASSLSASGETQYF
>TRBV5-1|few|TRBD2|TRBJ2-5
TGCGCCAGCAGCTTACTAGCGGGACGGGAGACCCAGTACTTC
CASSLLAGRETQYF
>TRBV27|.|TRBD2|TRBJ2-3
TGTGCCAGCAGTCCCCGGACTAGCGGGAGGATGGTTACGCAGTATTTT
CASSPRTSGRMVTQYF
>TRBV15|once|TRBD2|TRBJ2-2
TGTGCCACCAGCAGATTACTTAGCGGGGTCGCCGGGGAGCTGTTTTTT
CATSRLLSGVAGELFF
>TRBV27|.|TRBD1|TRBJ1-1
TGTGCCAGCAGAGGACAGGGGGTTATGAACACTGAAGCTTTCTTT
CASRGQGVMNTEAFF
>TRBV10-3|.|.|TRBJ1-1
TGTGCCATCAGTGACGAGGCAGGGAGGTTGACTGAAGCTTTCTTT
CAISDEAGRLTEAFF
>TRBV6-6|.|.|TRBJ1-1
TGTGCCAGCAGTCACGGAACAGTTGAAGCTTTCTTT
CASSHGTVEAFF
>TRBV27|few|TRBD2|TRBJ2-1
TGTGCCAGCAACCCACGGACTAGCGGTAACAATGAGCAGTTCTTC
CASNPRTSGNNEQFF
>TRBV29-1|.|.|TRBJ2-3
TGCAGCGTTGTCAAGACAGAGTACACAGATACGCAGTATTTT
CSVVKTEYTDTQYF
>TRBV7-9|.|.|TRBJ2-1
TGTGCCAGCAGCTTAGCCCCCACCCGGGATCGCTACAATGAGCAGTTCTTC
CASSLAPTRDRYNEQFF
>TRBV27|.|TRBD2|TRBJ2-7
TGTGCCAGCAGTTCCCCCGGGGGACTAGTGGGCGAGCAGTACTTC
CASSSPGGLVGEQYF
>TRBV18|.|.|TRBJ1-1
TGTGCCAGCTCACCACTTGACTCAGGGAGGGGCACTGAAGCTTTCTTT
CASSPLDSGRGTEAFF
>TRBV9|.|.|TRBJ2-3
TGTGCCAGCAGCGTAGGTCCGGGGTGGTCAGATACGCAGTATTTT
CASSVGPGWSDTQYF
>TRBV5-6|.|.|TRBJ1-6
TGTGCCAGCAGCATTCGGACAGTCACCTATAATTCACCCCTCCACTTT
CASSIRTVTYNSPLHF
>TRBV5-1|once|TRBD1|TRBJ2-7
TGCGCCAGCAGCTGGGAACGGGACAGGGGGTCTTTATCCTACGAGCAGTACTTC
CASSWERDRGSLSYEQYF
>TRBV7-3|.|.|TRBJ1-5
TGTGCCAGCAGGCCGCACCCCCGGGGGACCGGCAATCAGCCCCAGCATTTT
CASRPHPRGTGNQPQHF
>TRBV27|.|.|TRBJ1-4
TGTGCCAGCAGTGGTATAGTTCGGGAAAAACTGTTTTTT
CASSGIVREKLFF
>TRBV6-6|.|.|TRBJ1-1
TGTGCCAGCAGTTACCCCAGTAACACTGAAGCTTTCTTT
CASSYPSNTEAFF
>TRBV10-3|.|TRBD1|TRBJ2-7
TGTGCCATCAGTGAGTCCGACAGGGGGAGGTACGAGCAGTACTTC
CAISESDRGRYEQYF
>TRBV25-1|.|.|TRBJ2-7
TGTGCCAGCAGTACAGGGTACGAGCAGTACTTC
CASSTGYEQYF
>TRBV28|.|TRBD1|TRBJ1-2
TGTGTCAGCATCGAAACCGACAGGGGAGGCTACACCTTC
CVSIETDRGGYTF
>TRBV28|.|TRBD2|TRBJ2-1
TGTGCCAGCAGTACCCCTAGCGGGAGCTCCTACAATGAGCAGTTCTTC
CASSTPSGSSYNEQFF
>TRBV7-8|.|TRBD1|TRBJ2-1
TGTGCCAGCAGCCGTCCAGGGGGTTCCTACAATGAGCAGTTCTTC
CASSRPGGSYNEQFF
>TRBV25-1|.|.|TRBJ2-2
TGTGCCAGCAGTATTCTCGGGGTGGTGTTTTTT
CASSILGVVFF
>TRBV18|.|.|TRBJ2-7
TGTGCCAGCTCCTCACAGGGCCACGAGCAGTACTTC
CASSSQGHEQYF
>TRBV5-4|.|.|TRBJ1-5
TGTGCCAGCAGCTTTGGGGAGGGGAGCAATCAGCCCCAGCATTTT
CASSFGEGSNQPQHF
>TRBV27|.|.|TRBJ1-2
TGTGCCAGCAGCCCTCAGATGGGCCGCTATGGCTACACCTTC
CASSPQMGRYGYTF
>TRBV7-2|.|TRBD2|TRBJ2-3
TGTGCCAGCAGCTTAGGGCTAGCGGCAAGCACAGATACGCAGTATTTT
CASSLGLAASTDTQYF
>TRBV6-1|.|.|TRBJ2-2
TGTGCCAGCAGACAGGGTGCGGTCGGGGAGCTGTTTTTT
CASRQGAVGELFF
>TRBV28|.|TRBD1|TRBJ1-2
TGTGCCAGCAGCGAGACAGGGTTTAGCTATGGCTACACCTTC
CASSETGFSYGYTF
>TRBV5-4|.|.|TRBJ1-1
TGTGCCAGCAGTCCTCAGTCACAGGTCACAGGGGAAGCTTTCTTT
CASSPQSQVTGEAFF
>TRBV10-1|.|TRBD1|TRBJ1-4
TGCGCCAGCAGCCCGGGACAGGGGTCAACTAATGAAAAACTGTTTTTT
CASSPGQGSTNEKLFF
>TRBV11-2|.|.|TRBJ1-2
TGTGCCAGCAGCGGAGGGGGGGCATCTAACTATGGCTACACCTTC
CASSGGGASNYGYTF
>TRBV2|.|.|TRBJ1-4
TGTGCCAGCAGTGAAGCTGCGGACGGGACAAGCAATGAAAAACTGTTTTTT
CASSEAADGTSNEKLFF
>TRBV28|.|.|TRBJ2-7
TGTGCCAGCAGTTTAAGCTGGGCTAGGAGGACGTACGAGCAGTACTTC
CASSLSWARRTYEQYF